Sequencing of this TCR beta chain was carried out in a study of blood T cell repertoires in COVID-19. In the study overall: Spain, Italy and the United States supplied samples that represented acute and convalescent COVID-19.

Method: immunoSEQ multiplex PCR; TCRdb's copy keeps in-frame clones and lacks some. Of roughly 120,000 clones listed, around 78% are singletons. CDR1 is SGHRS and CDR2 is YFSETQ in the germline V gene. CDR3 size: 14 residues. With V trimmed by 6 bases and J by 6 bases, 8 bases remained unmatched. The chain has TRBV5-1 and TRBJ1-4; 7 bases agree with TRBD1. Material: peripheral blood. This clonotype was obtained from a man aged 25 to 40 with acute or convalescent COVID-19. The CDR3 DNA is TGCGCCAGCACCCAGGGGGGTCGGGATGAAAAACTGTTTTTT. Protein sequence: CASTQGGRDEKLFF.